The 24 T cell receptor beta chains below all came from one sample that was sequenced in a study of blood T cells in healthy people across ages. Combining a sample-barcoded 5' primer with a J-beta primer mix, a second PCR ran for roughly 7 to 12 cycles. A single record per CDR3 protein comes from TCRdb applying MiXCR to the 5' RACE reads. The repertoire consists of 800,000 to 1,000,000 distinct CDR3 sequences, with about 48% occurring once and the leading ten covering roughly 12%. The material sequenced was blood. These receptors all come from a man aged 25 to 40 in good health.

The J gene is TRBJ2-1, the V gene TRBV7-2; TRBD2 matches 8 bases. Germline V lookup: CDR1 SGHTA, CDR2 FQGNSA. The CDR3 has 16 amino acids. V lost 3 bases, J lost 3 bases, and 7 bases stayed unmatched. CDR3 in amino acids: CASSFHGGGIYNEQFF. CDR3 sequence (DNA): TGTGCCAGCAGCTTCCATGGCGGGGGGATCTACAATGAGCAGTTCTTC.

The chain has TRBV6-2 or TRBV6-3 and TRBJ1-3; D gene unclear. The germline V gene has CDR1 MNHEY and CDR2 SVGEGT. The CDR3 is made up of 15 amino acids. The ends were cut back, 5 bases at V and 0 bases at J, with 11 bases in the middle. CDR3 bases: TGTGCCAGCAGTGCTGCTGGCACCTCTGGAAACACCATATATTTT. Protein: CASSAAGTSGNTIYF.

The gene calls are TRBV2 and TRBJ1-4, with 8 positions matching TRBD1. The CDR3 runs to 13 residues. In germline, CDR1 is SNHLY, CDR2 FYNNEI. After removal of 8 bases from V and 8 bases from J, the junction contained 7 bases not matched to a gene. CDR3 region: CASVTGVREKLFF. The CDR3 DNA is TGTGCCAGCGTGACAGGGGTTAGAGAAAAACTGTTTTTT.

This clonotype was seen a single time. The germline gene is not matched at one end of the junction; a read error may be the cause. This rearrangement joins TRBV3-1 to TRBJ1-1, with D tentatively TRBD1 (5 bases). The CDR3 sequence is 14 residues long. Germline V CDR1 and CDR2: LGHDT, YNNKEL (reference sequence). In nucleotides, the CDR3 is TGCGCCAGCAGCCATTCGACCCAGGGCCATGAAGCTTTCTTT. Encoded protein: CASSHSTQGHEAFF.

This clonotype has just one count. The J gene is TRBJ2-5, the V gene TRBV11-2, with TRBD2 as a possible D gene (5 bases). Trimming took off 1 base at V and 11 bases at J, with 14 bases between the two ends. CDR3 length: 13 residues. Germline-derived CDR1 and CDR2 are SGHAT and FQNNGV. DNA for the CDR3: TGTGCCAGCAGCTTAGGGCTGGAGTGGGAGCAGTACTTC. Translated, it gives CASSLGLEWEQYF.

This clonotype has just a few counts. CDR3 coding DNA: TGTGCCAGCAGTACTACAGGGGGGAACACTGAAGCTTTCTTT. Residues: CASSTTGGNTEAFF. V and J are TRBV2 and TRBJ1-1, with 8 nucleotides matching TRBD1. Germline assignment: CDR1 SNHLY and CDR2 FYNNEI. The J segment lost 1 base and the V segment lost 5 bases, leaving 3 bases of the junction unmatched. The CDR3 consists of 14 residues.

J is TRBJ1-4 and V is TRBV7-3, with D maybe TRBD1 (5 bases). Germline V CDR1 and CDR2: SGHTA, FQGTGA. The length of the CDR3 is 15 residues. V shed 1 base and J shed 8 bases, with 14 bases lying between them. In DNA form, the CDR3 reads TGTGCCAGCAGCTTAAGCTCGGGACCGGGAGAAAAACTGTTTTTT. Its protein product is CASSLSSGPGEKLFF.

This rearrangement joins TRBV4-2 to TRBJ1-4; D is possibly TRBD1 (5 bases). V lost 1 base, J lost 0 bases, and 15 bases lay in between. Germline lookup yields CDR1 LGHNA and CDR2 YNFKEQ. This CDR3 spans 18 amino acids. CDR3 sequence reads: CASSQGRGAGATNEKLFF. Written as DNA, the CDR3 is TGTGCCAGCAGCCAAGGACGGGGCGCGGGGGCAACTAATGAAAAACTGTTTTTT.

V is TRBV5-1 and J is TRBJ2-1, with 12 positions matching TRBD2. This CDR3 spans 17 amino acids. Germline CDR1 and CDR2: SGHRS and YFSETQ. J lost 5 bases, V lost 1 base, and 7 bases had no gene match. CDR3 coding DNA: TGCGCCAGCAGCTTGCATACTAGCGGGGGGCTTAACAATGAGCAGTTCTTC. Protein product: CASSLHTSGGLNNEQFF.

There are a few counts of this clonotype. The gene calls are TRBV6-2 or TRBV6-3 and TRBJ2-5, with D perhaps TRBD2 (5 bases). The V gene lost 6 bases and the J gene lost 5 bases, with 10 bases spanning the gap. Germline lookup yields CDR1 MNHEY and CDR2 SVGEGT. This CDR3 is 12 amino acids long. The CDR3 sequence: CASSEKRETQYF. The CDR3 region has the DNA TGTGCCAGCAGCGAAAAGCGGGAGACCCAGTACTTC.

The chain carries TRBV10-3 and TRBJ1-5; D may be TRBD1 (6 bases). The CDR3 spans 14 residues. Germline CDR1 and CDR2: ENHRY and SYGVKD. V lost 0 bases, J lost 6 bases, and 9 bases lay in between. Here the CDR3 reads CAISESEGGQPQHF. Here the CDR3 DNA reads TGTGCCATCAGTGAGTCGGAAGGGGGTCAGCCCCAGCATTTT.

V is TRBV12-3 or TRBV12-4 and J is TRBJ1-4; D possibly corresponds to TRBD1 (5 bases). The CDR3 has 14 residues. Trimming removed 5 bases at V and 5 bases at J, with 12 bases between. This CDR3 reads CASSRDGANEKLFF. The CDR3, as DNA: TGTGCCAGCAGTCGCGACGGGGCCAATGAAAAACTGTTTTTT.

The chain is built from TRBV6-1 and TRBJ2-1; 9 nucleotides agree with TRBD1. The junction had 6 bases not matched to a gene; V was cut back by 10 bases and J by 8 bases. The CDR3 totals 12 residues. Germline CDR1 is MNHNS and CDR2 is SASEGT. CDR3 in DNA: TGTGCCACCGAGGGACAGGGCGATGAGCAGTTCTTC. As protein: CATEGQGDEQFF.

About this clonotype: With a much larger clone just one base away, this may be a read error. The chain recombines TRBV7-9 with TRBJ2-1; 10 nucleotides align to TRBD1. V was pared by 4 bases and J by 5 bases, with 5 bases of the junction left unmatched. The CDR3 is 15 residues long. Germline V CDR1 and CDR2: SEHNR, FQNEAQ (reference sequence). The CDR3 reads CASSCRDRGNNEQFF. CDR3 bases: TGTGCCAGCAGCTGCCGGGACAGGGGTAACAATGAGCAGTTCTTC.

This clonotype was counted only a few times. The chain combines TRBV2 with TRBJ1-4; 8 bases are a match to TRBD1. The V segment lost 8 bases and the J segment 0 bases; nucleotides outside the gene matches: 23. The CDR3 contains 21 residues. Germline V CDR1 and CDR2: SNHLY, FYNNEI. DNA for the CDR3: TGTGCCAGCCTATGGACAGGGATTGTAGATTCGGAGGACGCAACTAATGAAAAACTGTTTTTT. Protein: CASLWTGIVDSEDATNEKLFF.

The chain carries TRBV11-2 and TRBJ2-5; D uncertain. The DNA end lines up better with TRBJ2-7; the J call may be wrong. There are 13 residues in the CDR3. Germline loops: CDR1 SGHAT, CDR2 FQNNGV. Here the CDR3 DNA reads TGTGCCAGCAGCCCGATCATGTCGGGCGAGCAGTACTTC. Translating it yields CASSPIMSGEQYF.

The chain uses TRBV6-5 and TRBJ2-7; TRBD1 is a possible D gene (6 bases). This CDR3 is 14 amino acids long. Trimming took off 6 bases at V and 3 bases at J, with 15 bases between the two ends. In germline, CDR1 is MNHEY, CDR2 SVGAGI. CDR3 residues: CASRNRDTYYEQYF. The CDR3 bases are TGTGCCAGCAGGAACCGGGACACGTACTACGAGCAGTACTTC.

The rearrangement links TRBV2 to TRBJ2-1; 16 nucleotides agree with TRBD2. The CDR3 loop spans 17 amino acids. The germline V gene encodes CDR1 SNHLY and CDR2 FYNNEI. V dropped 9 bases and J dropped 9; count of bases not matched to a gene: 14. The CDR3 sequence: CARTRGTSGGAYGEQFF. CDR3 DNA: TGTGCCAGGACGAGAGGGACTAGCGGGGGGGCCTATGGTGAGCAGTTCTTC.

This clonotype was seen many times. The CDR3 protein is CASSDSGGEYNEQFF. The CDR3 nucleotides are TGTGCCAGCAGTGACTCGGGGGGGGAGTACAATGAGCAGTTCTTC. The genes are TRBV6-4 and TRBJ2-1; TRBD2 aligns across 7 bases. J was trimmed by 4 bases and V by 0 bases; bases with no gene match: 3. Germline loops: CDR1 MRHNA, CDR2 SNTAGT. The CDR3 is made up of 15 amino acids.

With regard to this clonotype: A clone one base away is much larger, so this may be a read error. The V gene is TRBV28, the J gene TRBJ1-4; D is uncertain. Germline lookup yields CDR1 MDHEN and CDR2 SYDVKM. The CDR3 sequence is 12 residues long. CDR3 DNA sequence: TGTACCAGCGTCGGCGGTTTCGAAAAACTGTTTTTT. Translating it yields CTSVGGFEKLFF.

This clonotype has only a few counts. The CDR3 loop is CASTDVGYNEQFF. The CDR3 DNA reads as TGTGCCAGCACCGACGTAGGCTACAATGAGCAGTTCTTC. This rearrangement joins TRBV27 to TRBJ2-1; no clear D gene. The ends were cut back, 7 bases at V and 3 bases at J, with 10 bases in the middle. CDR3 length: 13 amino acids. CDR1 and CDR2 from the germline V gene are MNHEY and SMNVEV (reference sequence).

The CDR3 nucleotides are TGCGCCAGCAGCCAGGACTCCCCTTTAGAGCAGTACTTC. This codes for CASSQDSPLEQYF. The chain links TRBV4-1 to TRBJ2-7; possible D gene TRBD2, 5 bases. The CDR3 extends over 13 amino acids. The V end was cut by 3 bases, the J end by 7 bases, with 13 bases between. The V gene's germline CDR1 is MGHRA and CDR2 YSYEKL.

The chain employs TRBV30 and TRBJ2-4; D perhaps matches TRBD1 (6 bases). CDR3 length: 16 residues. V lost 2 bases, J lost 0 bases, and 14 bases lay in between. In germline, CDR1 is GTSNPN, CDR2 SVGIG (reference sequence). The CDR3 nucleotides are TGTGCCTGGAGTTTCCGGGACACGGTAGCCAAAAACATTCAGTACTTC. Encoded protein: CAWSFRDTVAKNIQYF.

The chain carries TRBV21-1 and TRBJ1-1; the D call of TRBD1 is as the table states it, not checked on the DNA. TRBV21-1 is a known pseudogene. The CDR3 is 18 amino acids. In DNA form, the CDR3 reads TGTGCCAGCAGCCGGCGGGACAGGAGAGGATCAATGAACACTGAAGCTTTCTTT. Translation gives CASSRRDRRGSMNTEAFF.